One T cell receptor beta chain is described in this entry. The TCRbeta library incorporated unique molecular identifiers. MiXCR, applied by TCRdb to the PCR reads, yields one record per CDR3 protein. The sample includes some 550,000 distinct CDR3 sequences, around 16% of them seen just once. The sample belongs to a study of T-cell reconstitution after alpha-beta-depleted transplantation in children. Trimming cost V 4 bases and J 4 bases, with 14 bases left between them. CDR3 length equals 15 residues. Germline-derived CDR1 and CDR2 are MNHEY and SVGAGI. The sequences come from PBMCs from the stem cell graft donor, collected from the stem cell graft. This TCR derives from a human donor who donated a stem cell graft to a child with acute lymphoblastic leukemia. The chain employs TRBV6-5 and TRBJ2-1, with D maybe TRBD1 (6 bases). The CDR3 bases are TGTGCCAGCAGTTTTTCCGGGACACGATACAATGAGCAGTTCTTC. It codes for CASSFSGTRYNEQFF.